This T cell receptor (beta chain) was captured by sequencing in a study of response to subunit inactivated influenza vaccine. Study observations and caveats: Authors suggested seasonal influenza vaccinations each recruit few new T cells.

The length of the CDR3 is 15 residues. The V and J ends lost 3 bases and 4 bases respectively, with 14 bases between them. Germline loops: CDR1 KGHDR, CDR2 SFDVKD. One entry per CDR3 protein results from TCRdb running MiXCR on the RT-PCR reads. The table records some 600,000 distinct CDR3 sequences, approximately 14% of them present only once. This clonotype has a count of ten or more. The target antigen is unknown. The input for sequencing was PBMCs from blood, taken 14 days before vaccination. V and J are TRBV24-1 and TRBJ1-2, with TRBD1 as a possible D gene (6 bases). This clonotype was obtained from a man aged 45-60 years who received an inactivated influenza vaccine. CDR3 in DNA: TGTGCCACCAGTGATGAACAGGGCACGACCTATGGCTACACCTTC. Amino acid sequence: CATSDEQGTTYGYTF.